The text below deals with one T cell receptor (beta chain). Its cognate antigen is unknown. The data were taken from a study of T cell responses to AZD1222 COVID-19 vaccine. Germline assignment: CDR1 MNHEY and CDR2 SMNVEV (reference sequence). The CDR3 covers 14 residues. V was trimmed by 1 base and J by 7 bases, leaving 8 bases between them. Regarding the study as a whole: Spike-specific TCR repertoires showed rising breadth and depth after two AZD1222 doses. Variant regions that are unmutated are reportedly the target of nearly half of spike-specific TCRs.

The table came from immunoSEQ multiplex PCR; TCRdb's copy has only in-frame clones and leaves some out. The profile shows about 64,000 clones, around 90% of them singletons. The source of this sequence is an adult who received the MenACWY meningococcal vaccine as a control. This chain connects TRBV27 to TRBJ1-6; perhaps TRBD1 as D (5 bases). The material was peripheral blood, obtained 28 days after the second dose of the MenACWY control vaccine. CDR3 DNA sequence: TGTGCCAGCAGTTTATTGGGGGGGAATTCACCCCTCCACTTT. Residues: CASSLLGGNSPLHF.